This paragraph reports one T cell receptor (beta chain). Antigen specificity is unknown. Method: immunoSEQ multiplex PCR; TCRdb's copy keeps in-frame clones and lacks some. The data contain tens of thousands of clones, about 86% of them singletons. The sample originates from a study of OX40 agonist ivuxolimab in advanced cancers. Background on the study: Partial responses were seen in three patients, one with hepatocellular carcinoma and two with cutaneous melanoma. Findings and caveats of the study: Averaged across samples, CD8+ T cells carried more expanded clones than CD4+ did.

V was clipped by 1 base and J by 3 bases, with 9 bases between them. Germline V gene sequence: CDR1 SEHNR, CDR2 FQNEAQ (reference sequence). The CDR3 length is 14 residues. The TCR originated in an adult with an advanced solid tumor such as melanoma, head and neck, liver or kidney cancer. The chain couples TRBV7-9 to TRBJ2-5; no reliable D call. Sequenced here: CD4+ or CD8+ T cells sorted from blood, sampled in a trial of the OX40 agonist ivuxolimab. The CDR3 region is CASSLVSVEETQYF. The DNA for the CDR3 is TGTGCCAGCAGCTTAGTTTCGGTTGAAGAGACCCAGTACTTC.